A single sample gave rise to the 2 T cell receptor beta chains below, sequenced in a study of monozygotic twins with cystic fibrosis. The repertoire was sequenced with immunoSEQ multiplex PCR; TCRdb's copy has only in-frame clones and lacks some. Of around 25,000 clones in the sample, under 95% were seen once. Sequencing was carried out using blood. All receptors derive from a girl aged 2 to 10 with cystic fibrosis.

The genes are TRBV6-5 and TRBJ2-2, with D perhaps matching TRBD2 (5 bases). Germline loops: CDR1 MNHEY, CDR2 SVGAGI. The CDR3 totals 16 residues. Trimming removed 4 bases at V and 5 bases at J, with 17 bases between. The CDR3 bases are TGTGCCAGCAGTTTTCGGACTCTGTCGGGGACCGGGGAGCTGTTTTTT. Its translation: CASSFRTLSGTGELFF.

This clone was picked up one time. V is TRBV10-2 and J is TRBJ2-7; tentatively, D is TRBD1 (6 bases). The V gene's germline CDR1 is WSHSY and CDR2 SAAADI. The CDR3 consists of 12 residues. The V gene lost 8 bases and the J gene lost 0 bases, with 8 bases spanning the gap. CDR3 nucleotides: TGCGCCAGCGAGACAGGCTCCTACGAGCAGTACTTC. This encodes CASETGSYEQYF.